Each of the 6 T cell receptor beta chains below was sequenced from the same sample in a study of blood T cell repertoires in COVID-19. Repertoires were generated with immunoSEQ multiplex PCR, while TCRdb's copy carries only in-frame clones and drops some. The sample records 130,000 to 150,000 clones, 81% being singletons. The specimen was peripheral blood. The receptors shown here come from a human donor with acute or convalescent COVID-19. The donor label of this sample is uncertain.

The chain has TRBV29-1 and TRBJ2-7, with 9 bases matching TRBD1. The CDR3 covers 14 residues. From germline, CDR1 is SQVTM and CDR2 ANQGSEA. The V gene end was trimmed by 6 bases and the J gene end by 3 bases; junction bases not matched to a gene: 9. The CDR3 DNA is TGCAGCGTACCTGGGGACAGGGATCACTACGAGCAGTACTTC. Its protein product is CSVPGDRDHYEQYF.

CDR3 sequence (DNA): TGTGCCAGCTTGACAGGGATTGAAGCTTTCTTT. Residues: CASLTGIEAFF. V gene TRBV6-5 combines with J gene TRBJ1-1; 7 nucleotides match TRBD1. Per the germline V gene, CDR1 is MNHEY and CDR2 is SVGAGI. The CDR3 runs to 11 residues. With V trimmed by 8 bases and J by 7 bases, 4 bases remained unmatched.

In this sample, this clone turned up a few times. The chain recombines TRBV14 with TRBJ2-1, with 8 bases aligning to TRBD1. The junction had 6 bases not matched to a gene; V was cut back by 3 bases and J by 2 bases. Per the germline V gene, CDR1 is SGHDN and CDR2 is FVKESK. There are 16 residues in the CDR3. CDR3 protein: CASSHVVGQAYNEQFF. The CDR3 DNA reads as TGTGCCAGCAGCCATGTTGTGGGACAGGCCTACAATGAGCAGTTCTTC.

The gene calls are TRBV28 and TRBJ1-2; the D gene is possibly TRBD1 (5 bases). Germline V lookup: CDR1 MDHEN, CDR2 SYDVKM. The V end was cut by 11 bases, the J end by 8 bases, with 15 bases between. This CDR3 has 11 amino acids. This chain's CDR3 is CAADGGVGYTF. The DNA of the CDR3 is TGTGCCGCGGACGGAGGGGTCGGCTACACCTTC.

This chain's CDR3 is CASSPWTGNEKLFF. The CDR3 DNA sequence: TGTGCCAGCAGCCCGTGGACAGGGAATGAAAAACTGTTTTTT. V usage is TRBV7-2 and J usage is TRBJ1-4; 8 bases match TRBD1. This CDR3 has 14 amino acids. V dropped 5 bases and J dropped 5; count of bases not matched to a gene: 4. Germline CDR1 SGHTA, CDR2 FQGNSA.

This clone appeared a few times. The genes are TRBV6-1 and TRBJ2-1, with TRBD2 matching over 10 bases. The germline gives CDR1 MNHNS, CDR2 SASEGT. The length of the CDR3 is 15 residues. J lost 6 bases, V lost 2 bases, and 4 bases had no gene match. The CDR3 coding sequence is TGTGCCAGCAGTGAACGGCTAGCGGGGGTCAATGAGCAGTTCTTC. Residues: CASSERLAGVNEQFF.